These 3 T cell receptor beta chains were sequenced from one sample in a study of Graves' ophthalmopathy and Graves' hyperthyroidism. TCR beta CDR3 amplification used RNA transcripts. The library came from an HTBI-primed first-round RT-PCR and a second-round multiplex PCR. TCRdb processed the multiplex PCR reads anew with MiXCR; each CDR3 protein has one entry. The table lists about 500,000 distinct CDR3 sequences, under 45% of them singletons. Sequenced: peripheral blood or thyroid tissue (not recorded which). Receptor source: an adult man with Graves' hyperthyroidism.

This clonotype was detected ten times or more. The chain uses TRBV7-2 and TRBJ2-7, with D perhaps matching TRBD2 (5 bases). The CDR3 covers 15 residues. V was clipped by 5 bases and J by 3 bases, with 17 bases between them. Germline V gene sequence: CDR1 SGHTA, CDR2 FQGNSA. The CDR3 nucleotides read TGTGCCAGCAGCCTATCTAGCCTACATTTCTACGAGCAGTACTTC. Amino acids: CASSLSSLHFYEQYF.

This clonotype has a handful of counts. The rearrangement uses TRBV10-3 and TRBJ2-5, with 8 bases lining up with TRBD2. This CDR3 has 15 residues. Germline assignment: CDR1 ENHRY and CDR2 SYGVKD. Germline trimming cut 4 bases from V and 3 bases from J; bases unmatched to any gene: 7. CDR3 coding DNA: TGTGCCATCAGTGGACGCGGGGGGACTGAAGAGACCCAGTACTTC. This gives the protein CAISGRGGTEETQYF.

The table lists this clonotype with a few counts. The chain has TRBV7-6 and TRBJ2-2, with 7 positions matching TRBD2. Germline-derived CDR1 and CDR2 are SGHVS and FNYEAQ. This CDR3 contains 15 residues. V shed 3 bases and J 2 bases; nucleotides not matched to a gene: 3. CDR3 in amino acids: CASSLWTSNTGELFF. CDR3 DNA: TGTGCCAGCAGCTTGTGGACTAGTAACACCGGGGAGCTGTTTTTT. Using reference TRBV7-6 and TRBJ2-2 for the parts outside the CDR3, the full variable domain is GAGVSQSPRYKVTKRGQDVALRCDPISGHVSLYWYRQALGQGPEFLTYFNYEAQQDKSGLPNDRFSAERPEGSISTLTIQRTEQRDSAMYRCASSLWTSNTGELFFGEGSRLTVL.